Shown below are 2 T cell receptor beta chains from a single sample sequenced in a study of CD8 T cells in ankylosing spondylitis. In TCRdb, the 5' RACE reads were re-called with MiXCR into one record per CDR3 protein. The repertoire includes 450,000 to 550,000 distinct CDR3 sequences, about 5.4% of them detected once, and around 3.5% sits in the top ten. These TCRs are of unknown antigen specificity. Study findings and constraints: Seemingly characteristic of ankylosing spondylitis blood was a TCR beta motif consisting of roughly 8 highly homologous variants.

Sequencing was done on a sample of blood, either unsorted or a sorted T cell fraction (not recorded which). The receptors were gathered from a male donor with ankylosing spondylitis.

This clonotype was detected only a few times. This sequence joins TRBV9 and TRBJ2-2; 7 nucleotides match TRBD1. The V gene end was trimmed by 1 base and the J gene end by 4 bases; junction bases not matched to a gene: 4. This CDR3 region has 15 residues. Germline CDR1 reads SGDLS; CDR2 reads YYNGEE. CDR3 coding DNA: TGTGCCAGCAGCGTAAGGGGGCGAGGCACCGGGGAGCTGTTTTTT. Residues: CASSVRGRGTGELFF.

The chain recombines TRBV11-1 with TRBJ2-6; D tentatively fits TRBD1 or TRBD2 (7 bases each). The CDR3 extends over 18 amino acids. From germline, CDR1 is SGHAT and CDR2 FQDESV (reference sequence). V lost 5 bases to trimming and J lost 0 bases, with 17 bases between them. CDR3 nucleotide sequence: TGTGCCAGCAGCCCCAGGGGGGGACATCGCTCTGGGGCCAACGTCCTGACTTTC. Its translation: CASSPRGGHRSGANVLTF. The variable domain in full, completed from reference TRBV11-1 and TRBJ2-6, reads EAEVAQSPRYKITEKSQAVAFWCDPISGHATLYWYRQILGQGPELLVQFQDESVVDDSQLPKDRFSAERLKGVDSTLKIQPAELGDSAMYLCASSPRGGHRSGANVLTFGAGSRLTVL.